This paragraph reports one T cell receptor (beta chain). The antigen remains unidentified. With 10 bases clipped from V and 3 bases from J, the junction kept 5 bases outside the gene matches. Germline loops: CDR1 SNHLY, CDR2 FYNNEI. CDR3 size: 13 residues. The sample originates from a study of cytomegalovirus exposure and HLA in healthy donors. Whole-study findings and limits: In an earlier analysis, in several hundred donors, most V segments appeared productive either ~90% or ~30% of the time. It was shown in a later analysis that HLA-associated TCR beta chains were more clonally expanded than other, equally common chains. In vitro data verified a few CMV-associated chains as specific for CMV antigens.

The PCR used 60 Vbeta and 13 Jbeta primers. Generated by immunoSEQ multiplex PCR, the TCRdb table keeps only in-frame clones and is missing some. Of under 200,000 clones listed, 75% are singletons. This receptor was taken from a male donor in good health and CMV-seronegative. The sequenced material came from PBMCs. The gene calls are TRBV2 and TRBJ2-3, with 9 bases aligning to TRBD2. In nucleotides, the CDR3 is TGTGCCACCAAGCGGGAGGTTACAGATACGCAGTATTTT. Protein product: CATKREVTDTQYF.